Reported below is one T cell receptor beta chain. TCRdb keeps only in-frame clones here, not all; method: immunoSEQ multiplex PCR. The sample includes approximately 1.9 million clones, around 93% of them seen just once. The CDR3 spans 17 residues. Losses at the gene ends were 4 bases for V and 0 bases for J; bases not matched to a gene: 9. Germline-derived CDR1 and CDR2 are SGHRS and YFSETQ. The data belong to a study of shared clonotypes between healthy human individuals. Study context: Donors were a couple of women and a few men aged 18 to 49.

Terminally differentiated effector memory CD45RA+ cells were left out of the naive CD8 fraction, which was CD45RO-negative and positively selected for CCR7. The TCR was taken from a man younger than 35 in good health. Some clones in this sample may be carry-over from other donors' samples. This rearrangement joins TRBV5-1 to TRBJ2-1; 8 nucleotides line up with TRBD2. Material: naive CD8+ T cells from PBMCs. The CDR3 nucleotides read TGCGCCAGCAGCGGAGGGGTAGCGGGGATCTCCTACAATGAGCAGTTCTTC. The encoded protein is CASSGGVAGISYNEQFF.